These T cell receptor beta chains were read from a single sample in a study of blood T cell repertoires in COVID-19. The table came from immunoSEQ multiplex PCR; TCRdb's copy has only in-frame clones and leaves some out. The table lists approximately 270,000 clones, roughly 90% of them singletons. The source material was PBMCs or T cells enriched from blood (not recorded which). The receptors originated from a woman aged 55-69 years who had recovered from COVID-19. Both conserved end residues are part of each CDR3. A D gene is named only where the DNA matches it firmly. Clone size is not always given. Where it is, it says once, few, many or a class for expanded clones.

V: TRBV28; size: -; D: -; J: TRBJ1-2; CDR3: CASSSPRSAYGYTF; DNA: TGTGCCAGCAGTTCTCCTCGGAGCGCCTATGGCTACACCTTC
V: TRBV27; size: -; D: -; J: TRBJ2-7; CDR3: CASSLSAPYEQYF; DNA: TGTGCCAGCAGTTTGTCAGCGCCCTACGAGCAGTACTTC
V: TRBV7-9; size: -; D: TRBD1; J: TRBJ1-2; CDR3: CASSQIQGQGNYGYTF; DNA: TGTGCCAGCAGCCAAATTCAGGGACAGGGCAACTATGGCTACACCTTC
V: TRBV10-2; size: -; D: -; J: TRBJ1-1; CDR3: CASRQLNTEAFF; DNA: TGCGCCAGCCGACAGTTGAACACTGAAGCTTTCTTT
V: TRBV6-1; size: -; D: -; J: TRBJ1-1; CDR3: CASSRGWTEAFF; DNA: TGTGCCAGCAGTCGGGGGTGGACTGAAGCTTTCTTT
V: TRBV7-8; size: -; D: -; J: TRBJ2-2; CDR3: CASSFRVDTGELFF; DNA: TGTGCCAGCAGCTTCCGAGTCGACACCGGGGAGCTGTTTTTT
V: TRBV7-7; size: -; D: TRBD2; J: TRBJ2-5; CDR3: CASGDFTSGKAETQYF; DNA: TGTGCTAGCGGAGACTTTACTAGCGGTAAAGCCGAGACCCAGTACTTC
V: TRBV3-1/TRBV3-2; size: -; D: TRBD1; J: TRBJ2-6; CDR3: CASSPTGAGANVLTF; DNA: TGTGCCAGCAGCCCAACAGGGGCTGGGGCCAACGTCCTGACTTTC
V: TRBV18; size: -; D: TRBD2; J: TRBJ2-1; CDR3: CASSPASGSYNEQFF; DNA: TGTGCCAGCTCCCCGGCTAGCGGGAGTTACAATGAGCAGTTCTTC
V: TRBV6-5; size: -; D: TRBD2; J: TRBJ2-7; CDR3: CATDGTSRYEQYF; DNA: TGTGCCACCGACGGGACTAGCCGCTACGAGCAGTACTTC
V: TRBV5-1; size: -; D: -; J: TRBJ1-1; CDR3: CASSLVGGDTEAFF; DNA: TGCGCCAGCAGCTTGGTTGGGGGGGACACTGAAGCTTTCTTT
V: TRBV7-9; size: -; D: -; J: TRBJ2-5; CDR3: CASSRGTSQETQYF; DNA: TGTGCCAGCAGCAGAGGGACTTCCCAAGAGACCCAGTACTTC
V: TRBV28; size: -; D: TRBD1; J: TRBJ1-4; CDR3: CASSTGQSNEKLFF; DNA: TGTGCCAGTTCAACGGGACAGTCTAATGAAAAACTGTTTTTT
V: TRBV11-2; size: -; D: -; J: TRBJ2-5; CDR3: CASSSRGGPTAETQYF; DNA: TGTGCCAGCAGCTCGAGGGGGGGGCCGACTGCAGAGACCCAGTACTTC
V: TRBV21-1; size: -; D: -; J: TRBJ2-5; CDR3: CASSKKVGGTNNQETQYF; DNA: TGTGCCAGCAGCAAAAAAGTCGGAGGGACCAACAATCAAGAGACCCAGTACTTC
V: TRBV11-2; size: -; D: -; J: TRBJ2-1; CDR3: CASSADYFNEQFF; DNA: TGTGCCAGCAGCGCCGACTATTTCAATGAGCAGTTCTTC
V: TRBV15; size: -; D: TRBD2; J: TRBJ2-7; CDR3: CATSREGLAPYEQYF; DNA: TGTGCCACCAGCAGAGAGGGACTAGCCCCCTACGAGCAGTACTTC
V: TRBV13; size: -; D: -; J: TRBJ1-2; CDR3: CASSLQLDADYGYTF; DNA: TGTGCCAGCAGCTTACAACTAGACGCGGACTATGGCTACACCTTC
V: TRBV11-2; size: -; D: TRBD2; J: TRBJ2-1; CDR3: CASSLDGGSSYNEQFF; DNA: TGTGCCAGCAGCTTAGATGGCGGGAGCTCCTACAATGAGCAGTTCTTC
V: TRBV27; size: once; D: -; J: TRBJ2-1; CDR3: CASTTFLAGTSYNEQFF; DNA: TGTGCCAGCACCACTTTTCTGGCGGGCACCTCCTACAATGAGCAGTTCTTC
V: TRBV18; size: -; D: TRBD1; J: TRBJ2-7; CDR3: CASSLPRTGPYEQYF; DNA: TGTGCCAGCTCACTTCCGAGGACAGGTCCCTACGAGCAGTACTTC
V: TRBV29-1; size: -; D: TRBD1; J: TRBJ2-7; CDR3: CSVIDRVEQYF; DNA: TGCAGCGTTATCGACAGGGTCGAGCAGTACTTC
V: TRBV5-6; size: -; D: -; J: TRBJ1-5; CDR3: CASSLISGGNQPQHF; DNA: TGTGCCAGCAGCTTAATTTCAGGGGGCAATCAGCCCCAGCATTTT
V: TRBV5-4; size: -; D: -; J: TRBJ1-2; CDR3: CASSLLEPGNYGYTF; DNA: TGTGCCAGCAGCTTGTTGGAACCAGGGAACTATGGCTACACCTTC
V: TRBV28; size: -; D: TRBD1; J: TRBJ2-3; CDR3: CASSSQGAANTQYF; DNA: TGTGCCAGCAGTTCGCAGGGGGCGGCGAATACGCAGTATTTT
V: TRBV5-1; size: -; D: TRBD1; J: TRBJ2-7; CDR3: CASSLEGTDLSYEQYF; DNA: TGCGCCAGCAGCTTGGAAGGGACAGACCTCTCCTACGAGCAGTACTTC
V: TRBV9; size: -; D: -; J: TRBJ1-1; CDR3: CASSYLGGVVTEAFF; DNA: TGTGCCAGCAGCTATCTCGGGGGGGTGGTCACTGAAGCTTTCTTT
V: TRBV6-5; size: -; D: TRBD2; J: TRBJ2-7; CDR3: CASRRPGLAYEQYF; DNA: TGTGCCAGCAGGCGCCCGGGACTAGCTTACGAGCAGTACTTC
V: TRBV6-5; size: -; D: TRBD2; J: TRBJ2-3; CDR3: CATEWGSGGSNTQYF; DNA: TGTGCCACCGAGTGGGGTAGCGGGGGGTCGAATACGCAGTATTTT
V: TRBV6-5; size: -; D: -; J: TRBJ1-5; CDR3: CASTDKGYGHQPQHF; DNA: TGTGCCAGCACCGACAAGGGGTATGGCCATCAGCCCCAGCATTTT
V: TRBV2; size: -; D: -; J: TRBJ2-1; CDR3: CASTTQGTYNEQFF; DNA: TGTGCCAGCACGACACAGGGCACCTACAATGAGCAGTTCTTC
V: TRBV13; size: -; D: -; J: TRBJ1-2; CDR3: CASSQGLADYGYTF; DNA: TGTGCCAGCAGCCAGGGACTGGCGGACTATGGCTACACCTTC
V: TRBV7-2; size: -; D: TRBD1; J: TRBJ2-7; CDR3: CASSLGQGAFEQYF; DNA: TGTGCCAGCAGCTTGGGACAGGGGGCGTTCGAGCAGTACTTC
V: TRBV5-1; size: once; D: TRBD2; J: TRBJ2-3; CDR3: CASSDSGSPTDTQYF; DNA: TGCGCCAGCAGCGATAGCGGGAGTCCAACAGATACGCAGTATTTT
V: TRBV2; size: -; D: -; J: TRBJ1-6; CDR3: CASSEQGRNSPLHF; DNA: TGTGCCAGCAGTGAGCAGGGGAGAAATTCACCCCTCCACTTT